This T cell receptor beta chain is drawn from a study of blood T cell repertoires in COVID-19. A single count supports this clone. This CDR3 is built from 14 residues. Germline-derived CDR1 and CDR2 are MNHEY and SMNVEV (reference sequence). The V end was cut by 3 bases, the J end by 0 bases, with 7 bases between. Sequenced by immunoSEQ multiplex PCR; TCRdb stores in-frame clones only, minus some. In the table there are some 100,000 clones, approximately 88% of which are singletons. The specimen sequenced was peripheral blood. The TCR was taken from a woman aged 55-69 years with acute or convalescent COVID-19. V usage is TRBV27 and J usage is TRBJ2-3; the D is unclear. The CDR3 DNA reads TGTGCCAGCAGTTTTTTTCCTAGCACAGATACGCAGTATTTT. Protein product: CASSFFPSTDTQYF.